Below, one T cell receptor beta chain is given with its context. There are 15 residues in the CDR3. The V and J ends lost 2 bases and 5 bases respectively, with 13 bases between them. CDR1 and CDR2 from the germline V gene are KGHSH and LQKENI. The sample originates from a study of cytotoxic CD8 clonotypes in ibrutinib-treated CLL. Profiling relied on immunoSEQ multiplex PCR, and the TCRdb table lists in-frame clones only, not all of them. The sample holds 8,500 to 13,000 clones, about four fifths seen once. The TCR sequence derives from a human donor with chronic lymphocytic leukemia. The sequencing used PBMCs, collected at disease progression, from a patient treated with ibrutinib. The chain couples TRBV18 to TRBJ1-5; D remains unclear. The CDR3 reads CASSPTASPDQPQHF. CDR3 bases: TGTGCCAGCTCACCAACCGCGAGCCCGGATCAGCCCCAGCATTTT.